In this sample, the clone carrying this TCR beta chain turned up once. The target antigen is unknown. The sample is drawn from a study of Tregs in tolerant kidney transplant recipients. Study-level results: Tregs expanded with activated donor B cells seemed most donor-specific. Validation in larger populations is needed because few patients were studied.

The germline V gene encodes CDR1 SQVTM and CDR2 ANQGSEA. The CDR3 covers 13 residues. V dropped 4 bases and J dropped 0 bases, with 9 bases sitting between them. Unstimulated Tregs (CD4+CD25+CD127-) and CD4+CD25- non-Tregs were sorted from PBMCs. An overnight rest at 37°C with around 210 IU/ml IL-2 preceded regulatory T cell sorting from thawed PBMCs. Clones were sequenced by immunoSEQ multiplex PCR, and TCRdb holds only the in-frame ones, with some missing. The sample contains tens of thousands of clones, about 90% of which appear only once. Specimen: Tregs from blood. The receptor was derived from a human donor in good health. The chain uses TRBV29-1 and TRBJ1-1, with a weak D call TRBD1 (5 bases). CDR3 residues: CSVGGSMNTEAFF. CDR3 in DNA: TGCAGCGTTGGGGGGTCAATGAACACTGAAGCTTTCTTT.